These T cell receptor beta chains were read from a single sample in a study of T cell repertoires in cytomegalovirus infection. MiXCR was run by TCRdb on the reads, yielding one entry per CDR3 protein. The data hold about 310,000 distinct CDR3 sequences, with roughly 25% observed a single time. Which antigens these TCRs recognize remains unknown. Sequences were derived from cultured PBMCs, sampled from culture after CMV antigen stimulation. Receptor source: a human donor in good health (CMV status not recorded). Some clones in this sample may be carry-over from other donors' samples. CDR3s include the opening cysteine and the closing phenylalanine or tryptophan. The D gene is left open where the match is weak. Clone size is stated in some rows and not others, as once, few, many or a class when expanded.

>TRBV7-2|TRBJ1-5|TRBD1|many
CASSLARGRQPQHF
TGTGCCAGCAGCTTAGCTAGGGGGCGTCAGCCCCAGCATTTT
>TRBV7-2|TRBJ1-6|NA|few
CASSENARQPPLHF
TGTGCCAGCAGCGAGAACGCTAGGCAGCCACCCCTCCACTTT
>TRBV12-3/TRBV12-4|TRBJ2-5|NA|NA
CASSRWAGPETQYF
TGTGCCAGCAGCCGGTGGGCAGGACCAGAGACCCAGTACTTC
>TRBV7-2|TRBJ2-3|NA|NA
CASSLDYTDAQYF
TGTGCCAGCAGCTTAGATTACACAGATGCGCAGTATTTT
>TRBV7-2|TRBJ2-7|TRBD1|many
CASSPGTGGGYEQYF
TGTGCCAGCAGCCCTGGGACAGGGGGCGGGTACGAGCAGTACTTC
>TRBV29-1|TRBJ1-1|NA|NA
CSVEGPGVSTEAFF
TGCAGCGTTGAAGGGCCAGGGGTAAGCACTGAAGCTTTCTTT
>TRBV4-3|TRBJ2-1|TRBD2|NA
CASSQEAGGRTNEQFF
TGCGCCAGCAGCCAAGAGGCTGGCGGGAGAACGAATGAGCAGTTCTTC
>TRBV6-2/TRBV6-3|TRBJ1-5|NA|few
CASSSWSPPNQPQHF
TGTGCCAGCAGTTCGTGGTCCCCCCCCAATCAGCCCCAGCATTTT
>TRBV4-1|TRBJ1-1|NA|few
CASSQGPRDTEAFF
TGCGCCAGCAGCCAAGGCCCCAGAGACACTGAAGCTTTCTTT
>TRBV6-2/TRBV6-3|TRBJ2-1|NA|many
CASTDKSRTGGHVYNEQFF
TGTGCCAGCACCGATAAGTCCCGAACAGGCGGTCATGTTTACAATGAGCAGTTCTTC
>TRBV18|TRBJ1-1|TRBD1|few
CASSQGQGTTEAFF
TGTGCCAGCTCCCAGGGACAGGGGACCACTGAAGCTTTCTTT
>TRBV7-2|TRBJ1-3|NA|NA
CASSSSEGGNTIYF
TGTGCCAGCAGCTCCTCGGAGGGAGGTAACACCATATATTTT
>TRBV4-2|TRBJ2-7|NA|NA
CASSQQSGFSSYEQYF
TGTGCCAGCAGCCAACAAAGCGGATTCAGCTCCTACGAGCAGTACTTC
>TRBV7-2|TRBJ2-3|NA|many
CASRPRALGTDTQYF
TGTGCCAGCCGCCCTAGGGCGTTGGGCACAGATACGCAGTATTTT
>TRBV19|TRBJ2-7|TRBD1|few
CATRDRAFYEQYF
TGTGCCACTAGGGACAGGGCCTTCTACGAGCAGTACTTC
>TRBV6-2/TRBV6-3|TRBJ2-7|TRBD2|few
CASRGLADSYEQYF
TGTGCCAGCAGAGGACTAGCGGACTCCTACGAGCAGTACTTC
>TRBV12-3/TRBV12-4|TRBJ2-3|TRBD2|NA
CASSFGAGGITDTQYF
TGTGCCAGCAGTTTCGGTGCGGGAGGTATCACAGATACGCAGTATTTT
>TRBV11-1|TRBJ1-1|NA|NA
CASSQDIPRAAFF
TGTGCCAGCAGCCAGGACATTCCCAGGGCGGCTTTCTTT
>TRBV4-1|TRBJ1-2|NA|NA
CASSQDGRQFNGYTF
TGCGCCAGCAGCCAAGATGGACGACAGTTTAATGGCTACACCTTC
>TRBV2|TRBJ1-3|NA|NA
CASSAGSGNTIYF
TGTGCCAGCAGTGCAGGGTCCGGAAACACCATATATTTT
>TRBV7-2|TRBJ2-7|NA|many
CASSLELNAGEQYF
TGTGCCAGCAGCTTAGAACTTAACGCAGGCGAGCAGTACTTC
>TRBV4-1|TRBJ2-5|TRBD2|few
CASSLLAGGAAPTQYF
TGCGCCAGCAGCCTCCTAGCGGGAGGGGCGGCGCCGACCCAGTACTTC
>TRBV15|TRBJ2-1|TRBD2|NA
CATSRGLEAYNEQFF
TGTGCCACCAGCAGGGGACTAGAAGCCTACAATGAGCAGTTCTTC
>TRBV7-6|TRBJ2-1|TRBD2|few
CASSYLAGAAEEQFF
TGTGCCAGCAGTTATCTAGCGGGAGCCGCGGAGGAGCAGTTCTTC
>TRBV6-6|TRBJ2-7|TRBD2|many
CASSYSTTSGRTEQYF
TGTGCCAGCAGTTACTCGACTACTAGCGGGAGGACCGAGCAGTACTTC
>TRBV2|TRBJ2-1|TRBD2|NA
CASSPREGEQFF
TGTGCCAGCAGCCCTAGGGAGGGTGAGCAGTTCTTC
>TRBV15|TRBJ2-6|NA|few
CATSTGGGLSSGANVLTF
TGTGCCACCAGCACAGGTGGGGGACTTAGCTCTGGGGCCAACGTCCTGACTTTC
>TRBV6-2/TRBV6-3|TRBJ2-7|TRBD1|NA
CASSQQGPREQYF
TGTGCCAGCAGTCAACAGGGGCCGCGCGAGCAGTACTTC
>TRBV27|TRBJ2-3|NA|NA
CASSRGDRTTDTQYF
TGTGCCAGCAGCCGGGGGGACAGAACCACAGATACGCAGTATTTT
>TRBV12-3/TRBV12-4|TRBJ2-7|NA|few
CASSLAQAAYEQYF
TGTGCCAGCAGTTTAGCCCAGGCGGCCTACGAGCAGTACTTC
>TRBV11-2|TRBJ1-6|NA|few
CASSLGTSYNSPLHF
TGTGCCAGCAGCTTAGGGACCTCCTATAATTCACCCCTCCACTTT
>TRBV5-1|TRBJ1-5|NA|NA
CASSLAEHQPQHF
TGCGCCAGCAGCTTGGCCGAGCATCAGCCCCAGCATTTT
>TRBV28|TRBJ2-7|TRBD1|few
CASSFPGQGDEQYF
TGTGCCAGCAGTTTCCCGGGACAGGGCGACGAGCAGTACTTC
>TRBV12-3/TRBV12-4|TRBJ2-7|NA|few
CASTISGGYEQYF
TGTGCCAGCACCATATCCGGGGGCTACGAGCAGTACTTC
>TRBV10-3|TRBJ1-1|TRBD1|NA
CAISERGQGFAEAFF
TGTGCCATCAGTGAGAGGGGACAGGGGTTTGCTGAAGCTTTCTTT
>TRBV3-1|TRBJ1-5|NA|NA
CASSQSGTALEPQHF
TGTGCCAGCAGCCAGTCGGGGACGGCTTTGGAGCCCCAGCATTTT
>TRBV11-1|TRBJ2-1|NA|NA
CASTLGVGYNSYNEQFF
TGTGCCAGCACTCTGGGGGTCGGTTACAACTCCTACAATGAGCAGTTCTTC
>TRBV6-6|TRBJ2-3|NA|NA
CASSMYTDTQYF
TGTGCCAGCAGCATGTACACAGATACGCAGTATTTT
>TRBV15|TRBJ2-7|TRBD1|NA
CATSPRTGNYEQYF
TGTGCCACCAGCCCTCGGACAGGCAACTACGAGCAGTACTTC